The rows below give T cell receptor beta chains drawn from one sample of a study of CD8+ T cells in alopecia areata. Sequencing was performed with immunoSEQ multiplex PCR; in TCRdb, only in-frame clones are kept and a portion is missing. The table includes roughly 100,000 clones, around three fifths detected once. Sequenced sample: CD4+ T cells sorted from blood. Every receptor here comes from a human donor in good health. Each CDR3 is given with its conserved first and last residue. A D gene is named only where the DNA matches it firmly. Where a row states a size, it is once, few, many or the class of an expanded clone; other rows omit it.

cdr3_aa,cdr3_nt,j_call,v_call,cdr3_length,clone_size,d_call
CASSHRTGAYEQYF,TGCGCCAGCAGCCATCGGACAGGAGCATACGAGCAGTACTTC,TRBJ2-7,TRBV4-3,14,NA,TRBD1
CASSREVVGYGYTF,TGTGCCAGCAGCAGAGAGGTCGTTGGCTATGGCTACACCTTC,TRBJ1-2,TRBV7-9,14,NA,NA
CAWSRGGPYEQYF,TGTGCCTGGAGTAGGGGAGGACCCTACGAGCAGTACTTC,TRBJ2-7,TRBV30,13,NA,NA
CASSLRRGGPYEQYF,TGTGCCAGCAGTCTTCGACGGGGGGGCCCCTACGAGCAGTACTTC,TRBJ2-7,TRBV27,15,NA,TRBD2
CASSFYLDTQYF,TGTGCCAGCAGCTTCTATCTAGATACGCAGTATTTT,TRBJ2-3,TRBV7-2,12,NA,NA
CASSPGSGGGYEQYF,TGCGCCAGCAGCCCTGGGAGCGGGGGAGGCTACGAGCAGTACTTC,TRBJ2-7,TRBV5-1,15,NA,TRBD2
CSLGQSSYNEQFF,TGCAGCCTGGGACAGAGCTCCTACAATGAGCAGTTCTTC,TRBJ2-1,TRBV29-1,13,few,TRBD1
CSVEWDSANYGYTF,TGCAGCGTTGAATGGGACTCAGCTAACTATGGCTACACCTTC,TRBJ1-2,TRBV29-1,14,NA,NA
CAWSVLVDTF,TGTGCCTGGAGTGTACTCGTTGACACCTTC,TRBJ1-2,TRBV30,10,NA,NA
CASRAYRGNTEAFF,TGTGCCAGCAGAGCCTACAGGGGGAACACTGAAGCTTTCTTT,TRBJ1-1,TRBV27,14,NA,TRBD1
CASARTEGSTSKAFF,TGTGCCAGTGCCCGGACGGAGGGCTCAACATCCAAAGCTTTCTTT,TRBJ1-1,TRBV19,15,NA,NA
CSVERQEQETQYF,TGCAGCGTTGAGAGGCAGGAGCAAGAGACCCAGTACTTC,TRBJ2-5,TRBV29-1,13,few,NA
CASSPSTDTQYF,TGTGCCAGCAGCCCAAGCACAGATACGCAGTATTTT,TRBJ2-3,TRBV5-6,12,NA,NA
CASSLGGLGTEAFF,TGTGCCAGCAGCTTAGGGGGACTGGGCACTGAAGCTTTCTTT,TRBJ1-1,TRBV7-8,14,NA,NA
CASSVTGLQETQYF,TGTGCCAGCAGTGTGACGGGGTTACAAGAGACCCAGTACTTC,TRBJ2-5,TRBV6-1,14,NA,NA
CSAQGGSPLHF,TGCAGTGCTCAGGGGGGTTCACCCCTCCACTTT,TRBJ1-6,TRBV20-1,11,NA,TRBD1
CASSQERGRGGRDTQYF,TGCGCCAGCAGCCAAGAAAGGGGGCGGGGGGGCCGTGATACGCAGTATTTT,TRBJ2-3,TRBV4-3,17,NA,TRBD2
CASSLAGAGGQDTQYF,TGCGCCAGCAGCTTGGCCGGCGCGGGGGGGCAAGATACGCAGTATTTT,TRBJ2-3,TRBV5-1,16,NA,TRBD2
CASSSILETQYF,TGTGCCAGCAGCTCCATCTTGGAGACCCAGTACTTC,TRBJ2-5,TRBV7-2,12,NA,NA
CASRISTLYNEQFF,TGTGCCAGCAGAATCTCGACCCTTTACAATGAGCAGTTCTTC,TRBJ2-1,TRBV6-5,14,few,NA
CASTHSGGTNNEQFF,TGTGCCTCCACCCATAGCGGGGGGACGAACAATGAGCAGTTCTTC,TRBJ2-1,TRBV30,15,NA,TRBD2
CASSEQGASIDTQYF,TGTGCCAGCTCAGAACAGGGGGCGAGCATAGATACGCAGTATTTT,TRBJ2-3,TRBV2,15,few,TRBD1
CAWSSPGTAYNEQFF,TGTGCCTGGAGTTCCCCCGGGACAGCGTACAATGAGCAGTTCTTC,TRBJ2-1,TRBV30,15,few,TRBD1
CAWSYYIAGTEQFF,TGTGCCTGGAGTTATTACATAGCGGGGACTGAGCAGTTCTTC,TRBJ2-1,TRBV30,14,once,TRBD2
CASSTDGTSRSPIYF,TGTGCCAGCAGCACCGACGGCACCTCAAGGAGCCCCATATATTTT,TRBJ1-3,TRBV7-2,15,NA,NA
CAGTDNTEAFF,TGTGCCGGGACTGATAACACTGAAGCTTTCTTT,TRBJ1-1,TRBV2,11,NA,NA
CASRRDGNEKLFF,TGTGCCAGCAGGAGGGACGGGAATGAAAAACTGTTTTTT,TRBJ1-4,TRBV2,13,NA,NA
CSVDGPLNEQFF,TGCAGCGTTGACGGGCCGCTCAATGAGCAGTTCTTC,TRBJ2-1,TRBV29-1,12,NA,NA
CSAWGEGSKNIQYF,TGCAGCGCCTGGGGCGAGGGGTCAAAAAACATTCAGTACTTC,TRBJ2-4,TRBV29-1,14,NA,NA
CASSHRGRSSYNEQFF,TGTGCCAGCAGTCACAGGGGTCGAAGCTCCTACAATGAGCAGTTCTTC,TRBJ2-1,TRBV7-2,16,few,TRBD1
CASKLRGTGDNYGYTF,TGTGCCAGTAAACTACGGGGGACAGGGGATAACTATGGCTACACCTTC,TRBJ1-2,TRBV27,16,NA,TRBD1
CASSLLGYTEAFF,TGTGCCAGCAGCTTGTTAGGGTACACTGAAGCTTTCTTT,TRBJ1-1,TRBV4-2,13,NA,NA
CSVGDRAGYGYTF,TGCAGCGTTGGAGACAGGGCGGGCTATGGCTACACCTTC,TRBJ1-2,TRBV29-1,13,NA,TRBD1
CASSPQDGQFYGYTF,TGTGCCAGCTCACCACAGGATGGACAGTTCTATGGCTACACCTTC,TRBJ1-2,TRBV18,15,NA,NA